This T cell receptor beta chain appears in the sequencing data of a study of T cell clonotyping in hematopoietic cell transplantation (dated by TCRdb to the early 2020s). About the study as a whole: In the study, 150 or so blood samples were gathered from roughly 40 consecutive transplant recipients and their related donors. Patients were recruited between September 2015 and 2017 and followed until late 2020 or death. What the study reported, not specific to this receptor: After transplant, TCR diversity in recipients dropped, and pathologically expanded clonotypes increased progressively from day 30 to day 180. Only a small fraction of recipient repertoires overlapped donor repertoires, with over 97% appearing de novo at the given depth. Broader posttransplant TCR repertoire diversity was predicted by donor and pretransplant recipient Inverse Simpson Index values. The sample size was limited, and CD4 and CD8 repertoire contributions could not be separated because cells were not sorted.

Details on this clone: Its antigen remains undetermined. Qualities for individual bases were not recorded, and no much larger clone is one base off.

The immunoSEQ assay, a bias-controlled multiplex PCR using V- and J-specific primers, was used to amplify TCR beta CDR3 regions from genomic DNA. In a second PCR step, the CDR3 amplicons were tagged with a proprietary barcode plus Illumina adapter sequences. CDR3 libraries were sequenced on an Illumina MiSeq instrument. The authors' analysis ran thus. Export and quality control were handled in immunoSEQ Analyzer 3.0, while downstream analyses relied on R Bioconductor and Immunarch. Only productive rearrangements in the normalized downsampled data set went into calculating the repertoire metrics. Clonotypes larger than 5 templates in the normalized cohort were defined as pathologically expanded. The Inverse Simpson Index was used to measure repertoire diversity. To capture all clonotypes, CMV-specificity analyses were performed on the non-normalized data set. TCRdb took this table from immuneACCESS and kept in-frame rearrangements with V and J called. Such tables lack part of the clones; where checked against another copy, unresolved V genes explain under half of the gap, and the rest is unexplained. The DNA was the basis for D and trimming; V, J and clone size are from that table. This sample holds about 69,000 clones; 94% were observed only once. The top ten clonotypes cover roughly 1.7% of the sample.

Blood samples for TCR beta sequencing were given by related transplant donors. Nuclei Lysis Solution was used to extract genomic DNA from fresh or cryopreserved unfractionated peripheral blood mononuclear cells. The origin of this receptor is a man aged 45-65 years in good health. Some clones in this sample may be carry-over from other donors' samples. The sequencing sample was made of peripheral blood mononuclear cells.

The CDR3 protein: CASGSVSGSEQYF. The DNA sequence is as follows: TGTGCCAGCGGAAGTGTCAGCGGCTCCGAGCAGTACTTC. The chain employs TRBV6-5 and TRBJ2-7, with a weak D call of TRBD2 (5 bases match). Trimming costs V 8 bases and J 6 bases, and their ends lie 17 bases apart. The CDR3, cysteine through phenylalanine, is 13 amino acids long. The entry retains the CDR3 DNA only, 39 bases that are in frame from base 1. As encoded in the germline V gene, CDR1 is MNHEY while CDR2 is SVGAGI.